The TCR beta chain described here comes from a study of identical twins. MiXCR, run by TCRdb on the 5' RACE reads, gives a single entry per CDR3 protein. This table has around 960,000 distinct CDR3 sequences, about 12% appearing once. In its sample, this clonotype was seen many times. The donor group consisted entirely of healthy Caucasians. These data were likewise used in another study, on yellow fever vaccine responses in identical twins.

Sequencing input: PBMCs. The sequence came from a woman younger than 30 in good health.

As DNA, the CDR3 is TGTGCCAGCAGTTACCGAGACAGGGACGGTGGCTACACCTTC. It encodes CASSYRDRDGGYTF. This sequence joins TRBV6-5 and TRBJ1-2, with 7 positions matching TRBD1. The V and J ends lost 2 bases and 7 bases, in that order; junction bases with no gene match: 7. CDR1 is MNHEY, CDR2 SVGAGI, per germline. This CDR3 has 14 amino acids.